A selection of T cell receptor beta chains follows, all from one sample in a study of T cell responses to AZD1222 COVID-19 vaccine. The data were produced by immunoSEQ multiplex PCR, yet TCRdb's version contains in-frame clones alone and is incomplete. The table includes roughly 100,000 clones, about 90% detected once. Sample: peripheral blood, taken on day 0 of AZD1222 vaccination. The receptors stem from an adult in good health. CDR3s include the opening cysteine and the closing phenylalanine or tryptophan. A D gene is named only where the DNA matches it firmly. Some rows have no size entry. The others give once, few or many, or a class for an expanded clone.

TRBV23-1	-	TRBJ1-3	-	TGCGCCAGCAAATGGGACGCGGACATCTTAAGCTCTGGAAACACCATATATTTT	CASKWDADILSSGNTIYF
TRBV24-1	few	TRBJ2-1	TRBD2	TGTGCCACCGCGGGGGGCCGCAACAATGAGCAGTTCTTC	CATAGGRNNEQFF
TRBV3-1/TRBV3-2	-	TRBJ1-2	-	TGTGCCAGCAGCCAAGATTTTCGACAGGCTACCTATGGCTACACCTTC	CASSQDFRQATYGYTF
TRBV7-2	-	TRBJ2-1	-	TGTGCCAGCAGCTTCAGAGGGTTCAATGAGCAGTTCTTC	CASSFRGFNEQFF
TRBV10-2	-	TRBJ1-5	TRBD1	TGCGCCAGCAGTGGAGGGGGCCTGGGCAATCAGCCCCAGCATTTT	CASSGGGLGNQPQHF
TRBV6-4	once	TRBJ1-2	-	TGTGCCAGCAGCGCCCAGGGGTATTATGGCTACACCTTC	CASSAQGYYGYTF
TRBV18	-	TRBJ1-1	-	TGTGCCAGCTCACGTCCGGGGTTCACTGAAGCTTTCTTT	CASSRPGFTEAFF
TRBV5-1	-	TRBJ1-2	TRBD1	TGCGCCAGCAGCTTAGGGACAGGGAATAGCTACACCTTC	CASSLGTGNSYTF
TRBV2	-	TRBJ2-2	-	TGTGCCAGCAGTGGAAGTGGAGGGGAGCTGTTTTTT	CASSGSGGELFF
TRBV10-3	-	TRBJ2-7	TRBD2	TGTGCCATCAGTGGTAGCGGGGCCTCCTACGAGCAGTACTTC	CAISGSGASYEQYF
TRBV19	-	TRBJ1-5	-	TGTGCCAGTAGTCCGCGGCTGTGGGCAGGGGGCAATCAGCCCCAGCATTTT	CASSPRLWAGGNQPQHF
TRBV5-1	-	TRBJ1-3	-	TGCGCCAGCAGCTTGGAAGGGCGCCACTCTGGAAACACCATATATTTT	CASSLEGRHSGNTIYF
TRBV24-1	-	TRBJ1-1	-	TGTGCCACCAGAGAACAGAGGAACACTGAAGCTTTCTTT	CATREQRNTEAFF
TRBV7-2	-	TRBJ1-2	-	TGTGCCAGCAGCCTTCGAAGGGATGGCTATGGCTACACCTTC	CASSLRRDGYGYTF
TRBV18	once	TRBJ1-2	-	TGTGCCAGCTCACCACCTGGACAGAACTATGGCTACACCTTC	CASSPPGQNYGYTF
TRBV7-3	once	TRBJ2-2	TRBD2	TGTGCCAGCAGCTCCGGGACTAGCGGGCATAGGGGGGAGCTGTTTTTT	CASSSGTSGHRGELFF
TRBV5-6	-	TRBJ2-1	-	TGTGCCAGCAGCTTGGTCCAGGGCTCCTACAATGAGCAGTTCTTC	CASSLVQGSYNEQFF